One sample yielded the 18 T cell receptor beta chains listed below, sequenced in a study of blood T cells in healthy people across ages. It was with a sample-barcoded 5' primer and a J-beta primer mix that a second PCR of roughly 7 to 11 cycles was run. MiXCR, run by TCRdb on the 5' RACE reads, gives a single entry per CDR3 protein. The table has about 1.8 million distinct CDR3 sequences, about 49% seen once. The sequencing sample was made of blood. Every receptor here comes from a middle-aged woman in good health.

This clonotype was seen only a few times. This chain joins TRBV29-1 and TRBJ2-5; D gene unclear. The V and J ends lost 1 base and 5 bases respectively, with 11 bases between them. Germline CDR1 SQVTM, CDR2 ANQGSEA. The CDR3 runs 13 residues. The CDR3 DNA is TGCAGCGTTGAAGGTCAGGTTCGGGAGACCCAGTACTTC. Its translation: CSVEGQVRETQYF.

This chain connects TRBV27 to TRBJ1-4; D gene unclear. This CDR3 contains 15 residues. From germline, CDR1 is MNHEY and CDR2 SMNVEV (reference sequence). V shed 5 bases and J shed 0 bases, with 10 bases lying between them. CDR3 bases: TGTGCCAGCAGTCCATTCCGATCAACTAATGAAAAACTGTTTTTT. Its protein is CASSPFRSTNEKLFF.

The chain combines TRBV6-1 with TRBJ2-7; 10 bases line up with TRBD1. This CDR3 contains 17 residues. Germline loops: CDR1 MNHNS, CDR2 SASEGT. Losses at the gene ends were 10 bases for V and 7 bases for J; bases not matched to a gene: 22. The CDR3 here is CATLGTGVSSSYNEQYF. The CDR3 nucleotides are TGTGCCACCCTAGGGACAGGGGTATCCTCCTCCTACAATGAGCAGTACTTC.

The chain combines TRBV20-1 with TRBJ2-5; 8 positions agree with TRBD1. This CDR3 region has 15 residues. Germline trimming cut 2 bases from V and 5 bases from J; bases unmatched to any gene: 10. Per the germline V gene, CDR1 is DFQATT and CDR2 is SNEGSKA (reference sequence). CDR3 loop: CSARTTLRGPETQYF. In DNA, the CDR3 is TGCAGTGCTAGAACAACCCTCAGGGGGCCGGAGACCCAGTACTTC.

The sample holds a few counts of this clonotype. Here the CDR3 reads CASRFGRGGTDTQYF. CDR3 coding DNA: TGTGCCAGCAGATTCGGACGAGGCGGCACAGATACGCAGTATTTT. The V call is TRBV2, the J call TRBJ2-3, with D unresolved. This CDR3 is 15 amino acids long. V was cut by 6 bases and J by 1 base, with 14 bases left in between. CDR1 and CDR2 from the germline V gene are SNHLY and FYNNEI.

V is TRBV12-3 or TRBV12-4 and J is TRBJ1-1, with D possibly TRBD1 on 6 matching bases. Deletions cut 5 bases from V and 0 bases from J, with 13 bases between. The CDR3 covers 15 residues. CDR3 nucleotide sequence: TGTGCCAGCAGTCCTCGGACAGTCATGAACACTGAAGCTTTCTTT. This codes for CASSPRTVMNTEAFF.

The chain joins TRBV6-5 to TRBJ2-1; D not certain. Per the germline V gene, CDR1 is MNHEY and CDR2 is SVGAGI. V was clipped by 0 bases and J by 2 bases, with 20 bases between them. The CDR3 runs to 19 residues. Here the CDR3 DNA reads TGTGCCAGCAGTTACTCGATATCAAAACAGAAGTGGCCCTACAATGAGCAGTTCTTC. Its translation is CASSYSISKQKWPYNEQFF.

The chain employs TRBV6-2 or TRBV6-3 and TRBJ2-5, with 9 bases lining up with TRBD2. Unmatched junction bases numbered 12, after V lost 10 bases and J lost 0 bases. The CDR3 covers 16 residues. CDR1 and CDR2 from the germline V gene are MNHEY and SVGEGT. CDR3 coding DNA: TGTGCCACCAATTTCGCGGGGGGGCCTAACCAAGAGACCCAGTACTTC. It translates to CATNFAGGPNQETQYF.

This clonotype appeared a single time. The rearrangement joins TRBV4-2 to TRBJ1-2; D is unclear. Germline lookup yields CDR1 LGHNA and CDR2 YNFKEQ. The CDR3 extends over 16 amino acids. The V gene lost 0 bases and the J gene lost 3 bases, with 14 bases spanning the gap. CDR3: CASSQDQRIRDYGYTF. The CDR3, as DNA: TGTGCCAGCAGCCAAGACCAGCGGATCCGGGACTATGGCTACACCTTC.

The chain is built from TRBV20-1 and TRBJ2-5; the D gene is possibly TRBD1 (6 bases). The CDR3 runs 14 residues. V lost 2 bases and J 3 bases, leaving 13 bases between the germline ends. CDR1 and CDR2 (germline): DFQATT, SNEGSKA (reference sequence). CDR3 sequence: CSARPWGQEETQYF. Written as DNA, the CDR3 is TGCAGTGCTAGACCCTGGGGACAAGAAGAGACCCAGTACTTC.

Ten or more counts support this clonotype. This chain joins TRBV7-8 and TRBJ2-3; D may correspond to TRBD1 or TRBD2 (5 bases each). CDR1 and CDR2 from the germline V gene are SGHVS and FQNEAQ. CDR3 size: 16 residues. The V end was cut by 1 base, the J end by 4 bases, with 15 bases between. CDR3 residues: CASSLGGRGTADTQYF. Written as DNA, the CDR3 is TGTGCCAGCAGCTTAGGGGGACGAGGGACGGCAGATACGCAGTATTTT. The full variable domain, with the rest looked up from reference TRBV7-8 and TRBJ2-3, is GAGVSQSPRYKVAKRGQDVALRCDPISGHVSLFWYQQALGQGPEFLTYFQNEAQLDKSGLPSDRFFAERPEGSVSTLKIQRTQQEDSAVYLCASSLGGRGTADTQYFGPGTRLTVL.

This clonotype was detected only a few times. The genes are TRBV14 and TRBJ2-5, with a tentative D call TRBD1 (5 bases). Germline V gene lookup returns CDR1 SGHDN and CDR2 FVKESK. Trimming stripped 5 bases from V and 0 bases from J, with 16 bases between. The CDR3 is made up of 16 amino acids. CDR3 residues: CASSIQGSWDQETQYF. CDR3 coding DNA: TGTGCCAGCAGCATTCAGGGAAGTTGGGACCAAGAGACCCAGTACTTC.

The genes are TRBV6-1 and TRBJ2-7; 11 bases match TRBD1. Germline V CDR1 and CDR2: MNHNS, SASEGT. The CDR3 length is 16 residues. Trimming at V came to 3 bases and at J to 4 bases, leaving 8 bases not matched to a gene. The chain's CDR3 is CASSDGIGTGGYEQYF. In DNA form, the CDR3 reads TGTGCCAGCAGTGACGGGATCGGGACAGGGGGGTACGAGCAGTACTTC.

The CDR3 DNA sequence: TGTGCCACCAGTGATGGGGGGACACACACAGATACGCAGTATTTT. This sequence encodes CATSDGGTHTDTQYF. The V call is TRBV24-1, the J call TRBJ2-3; D tentatively reads TRBD1 or TRBD2 (6 bases each). The CDR3 totals 15 residues. Trimming stripped 3 bases from V and 2 bases from J, with 11 bases between. Looked up from germline, CDR1 is KGHDR and CDR2 is SFDVKD.

This sequence joins TRBV28 and TRBJ2-5; D unclear. Germline CDR1 MDHEN, CDR2 SYDVKM. There are 13 residues in the CDR3. V shed 1 base and J shed 3 bases, with 6 bases lying between them. CDR3 in amino acids: CASSLYGKETQYF. As DNA, the CDR3 is TGTGCCAGCAGTTTATATGGGAAAGAGACCCAGTACTTC.

V and J are TRBV25-1 and TRBJ2-1; 8 bases match TRBD2. V lost 7 bases, J lost 5 bases, and 13 bases stayed unmatched. CDR3 length equals 16 residues. The germline V gene has CDR1 MGHDK and CDR2 SYGVNS. CDR3 bases: TGTGCCAGCACAACCGCGCGGGCGGGGGGCCACAATGAGCAGTTCTTC. As protein: CASTTARAGGHNEQFF.

This clonotype has only a few counts. J is TRBJ2-5 and V is TRBV7-9; D gene uncertain. The V end was cut by 1 base, the J end by 1 base, with 13 bases between. This CDR3 has 16 amino acids. CDR1 and CDR2 (germline): SEHNR, FQNEAQ (reference sequence). The DNA for the CDR3 is TGTGCCAGCAGCTTAGGAGGAATGGGTCTCCAAGAGACCCAGTACTTC. It yields the protein CASSLGGMGLQETQYF.

The J gene is TRBJ1-2, the V gene TRBV4-3; D is unclear. Germline V CDR1 and CDR2: LGHNA, YSLEER. The CDR3 is made up of 16 amino acids. Trimming left V 0 bases short and J 5 bases short, with 16 bases between. CDR3 amino acids: CASSQDLGGLGYGYTF. The CDR3 DNA sequence: TGCGCCAGCAGCCAAGATCTGGGAGGTCTTGGTTATGGCTACACCTTC.